This TCR beta chain was identified during a study of T cell responses to AZD1222 COVID-19 vaccine. Whole-study findings and limits: Repertoire samples came only from after the peak T cell response. Once two AZD1222 doses were given, Spike-specific TCR breadth and depth went up.

CDR1 and CDR2 (germline): MDHEN, SYDVKM. The CDR3 sequence is 14 residues long. V lost 6 bases, J lost 2 bases, and 2 bases stayed unmatched. Assay used: immunoSEQ multiplex PCR; TCRdb lists only in-frame clones, some missing. The sample includes about 190,000 clones, 92% of them seen just once. In regard to this clone: Its antigen is undetermined.

The sequences come from peripheral blood, collected on day 0 of AZD1222 vaccination. This sequence originates from an adult in good health. This chain uses TRBV28 with TRBJ2-1; 9 bases align to TRBD1. The CDR3 region is CASRWTGAYNEQFF. CDR3 DNA sequence: TGTGCCAGCAGATGGACAGGGGCCTACAATGAGCAGTTCTTC.